These 25 T cell receptor beta chains were all obtained from the same sample, sequenced in a study of identical twins (dated by TCRdb to 2015 to 2016). Library preparation employed 5' RACE. This sample was sequenced with an Illumina HiSeq 2000. Through fastp at Q25 and MiXCR, TCRdb rebuilt clones from the public reads, retaining in-frame beta chains. Every CDR3 protein is listed once, alongside the most common genes and DNA of its rows. The sample table contains 400,000 to 650,000 distinct CDR3 sequences; only one count was recorded for less than 25% of them. The ten biggest clones cover roughly 0.9% of the sample. The sample was also reused in another study, on T cells expressing NK-cell markers.

The sequenced sample was CD4+ T cells sorted from blood. All receptors come from a woman aged 18-29 years in good health.

The rearrangement joins TRBV12-3 or TRBV12-4 to TRBJ1-2; 7 positions agree with TRBD1. V was pared by 8 bases and J by 2 bases, with 2 bases of the junction left unmatched. The CDR3 runs to 12 residues. As DNA, the CDR3 is TGTGCCAGCTCGACAGGGAACTATGGCTACACCTTC. This sequence encodes CASSTGNYGYTF.

This clonotype was detected many times. This chain links TRBV7-2 with TRBJ2-3; TRBD2 is a possible D gene (5 bases). Germline V lookup: CDR1 SGHTA, CDR2 FQGNSA. The germline V and J ends were trimmed by 0 bases and 4 bases, with 11 bases remaining between them. The CDR3 length is 15 residues. CDR3 DNA sequence: TGTGCCAGCAGCTTAGCGCCGGGGTCTTCAGATACGCAGTATTTT. Translation gives CASSLAPGSSDTQYF.

This clonotype was seen more than once but under ten times. This chain connects TRBV20-1 to TRBJ2-7; TRBD2 agrees at 8 bases. V lost 6 bases to trimming and J lost 4 bases; unmatched junction nucleotides: 11. This CDR3 is built from 14 residues. Germline V gene lookup returns CDR1 DFQATT and CDR2 SNEGSKA (reference sequence). CDR3 sequence: CSAPHGGRRYEQYF. The DNA of the CDR3 is TGCAGTGCCCCCCACGGCGGGAGGAGGTACGAGCAGTACTTC.

The chain couples TRBV7-2 to TRBJ2-1; 8 positions match TRBD1. The V gene's germline CDR1 is SGHTA and CDR2 FQGNSA. With V trimmed by 5 bases and J by 5 bases, 8 bases remained unmatched. CDR3 size: 15 residues. CDR3 in amino acids: CASSAGTGYNNEQFF. Here the CDR3 DNA reads TGTGCCAGCAGCGCCGGGACAGGATACAACAATGAGCAGTTCTTC.

This clonotype was seen more than once but under ten times. The rearrangement uses TRBV20-1 and TRBJ2-7; 13 nucleotides match TRBD2. Trimming at V came to 6 bases and at J to 2 bases, leaving 10 bases not matched to a gene. Germline CDR1 reads DFQATT; CDR2 reads SNEGSKA (reference sequence). The CDR3 length is 16 residues. Here the CDR3 reads CSAIPLLAGGTYEQYF. The CDR3 region has the DNA TGCAGTGCGATCCCCCTACTAGCGGGAGGGACCTACGAGCAGTACTTC.

This clonotype has only a few counts. This chain connects TRBV20-1 to TRBJ2-1, with D perhaps matching TRBD2 (6 bases). V was pared by 5 bases and J by 10 bases, with 21 bases between. Germline V lookup: CDR1 DFQATT, CDR2 SNEGSKA (reference sequence). This CDR3 is 14 amino acids long. The chain's CDR3 is CSAEPHNGGLEQFF. The CDR3 nucleotides read TGCAGTGCTGAGCCCCATAACGGAGGGTTGGAGCAGTTCTTC.

J is TRBJ2-1 and V is TRBV12-3 or TRBV12-4; the D gene is possibly TRBD2 (5 bases). The CDR3 is 14 residues long. Trimming pared 4 bases from V and 8 bases from J, leaving 15 bases between. The chain's CDR3 is CASSSRGSNDEQFF. In nucleotides, the CDR3 is TGTGCCAGCAGTTCCCGGGGTAGCAACGATGAGCAGTTCTTC.

This rearrangement joins TRBV7-9 to TRBJ2-1; a possible D gene is TRBD2 (6 bases). From germline, CDR1 is SEHNR and CDR2 FQNEAQ (reference sequence). Trimming took off 2 bases at V and 5 bases at J, with 10 bases between the two ends. The CDR3 covers 14 residues. CDR3 in DNA: TGTGCCAGCAGCTTAATGGGACTCGACAATGAGCAGTTCTTC. Protein sequence: CASSLMGLDNEQFF.

The chain is built from TRBV15 and TRBJ2-3; no firm D call. CDR1 is LNHNV, CDR2 YYDKDF, per germline (reference sequence). The CDR3 covers 16 residues. V was trimmed by 2 bases and J by 2 bases, leaving 14 bases between them. The CDR3 nucleotides read TGTGCCACCAGCAGATCTGGCGCGTCTATCACAGATACGCAGTATTTT. Translation gives CATSRSGASITDTQYF.

As regards this clonotype: A clone one base away is much larger, so this may be a read error. The rearrangement uses TRBV7-2 and TRBJ2-2; D remains unclear. Germline assignment: CDR1 SGHTA and CDR2 FQGNSA. The CDR3 length is 11 residues. CDR3: CACSLSGELFF. The CDR3 region has the DNA TGTGCCTGCAGCCTCTCCGGGGAGCTGTTTTTT.

This clonotype turned up a few times. The V call is TRBV6-5, the J call TRBJ2-5; either TRBD1 or TRBD2 may fit D (7 bases each). Germline CDR1 is MNHEY and CDR2 is SVGAGI. This CDR3 region has 16 residues. V lost 3 bases and J lost 5, with 19 bases in between. The CDR3 bases are TGTGCCAGCAGTTATGCCGACAGGGTCGGGGGGGAGACCCAGTACTTC. Translating it yields CASSYADRVGGETQYF.

The chain has TRBV12-3 or TRBV12-4 and TRBJ1-1; the D gene is possibly TRBD1 (6 bases). Trimming left V 7 bases short and J 5 bases short, with 17 bases between. CDR3 size: 14 residues. As DNA, the CDR3 is TGTGCCAGCACTTATGACAGGACGTCGACTGAAGCTTTCTTT. Protein: CASTYDRTSTEAFF.

This rearrangement joins TRBV12-3 or TRBV12-4 to TRBJ2-1; a possible D gene is TRBD1 (6 bases). The length of the CDR3 is 15 residues. V gave up 3 bases and J gave up 2 bases, with 11 bases separating them. The CDR3 DNA reads as TGTGCCAGCAGTTTTGCCGGGACACCCTACAATGAGCAGTTCTTC. It specifies CASSFAGTPYNEQFF.

The CDR3, as DNA: TGCAGCGTTGAGACAGTGGGGGGTGAAGCTTTCTTT. Its protein product is CSVETVGGEAFF. The J gene is TRBJ1-1, the V gene TRBV29-1, with D perhaps matching TRBD1 (5 bases). The germline V gene encodes CDR1 SQVTM and CDR2 ANQGSEA. V was trimmed by 3 bases and J by 7 bases, leaving 12 bases between them. This CDR3 contains 12 residues.

J is TRBJ2-3 and V is TRBV5-1; D possibly corresponds to TRBD2 (5 bases). This CDR3 is built from 14 residues. The V gene's germline CDR1 is SGHRS and CDR2 YFSETQ. Trimming cost V 7 bases and J 2 bases, with 14 bases left between them. The chain's CDR3 is CASGLASITDTQYF. For the CDR3, the DNA is TGCGCCAGCGGGTTGGCTAGCATCACAGATACGCAGTATTTT.

This clonotype was found a few times. The rearrangement joins TRBV29-1 to TRBJ1-5; no definite D call. This CDR3 is built from 13 residues. The germline V gene encodes CDR1 SQVTM and CDR2 ANQGSEA. V was cut by 7 bases and J by 3 bases, with 13 bases left in between. CDR3 loop: CSAGEQINQPQHF. In DNA, the CDR3 is TGCAGCGCCGGGGAGCAGATCAATCAGCCCCAGCATTTT. Together with reference TRBV29-1 and TRBJ1-5, the CDR3 gives the full variable domain: SAVISQKPSRDICQRGTSLTIQCQVDSQVTMMFWYRQQPGQSLTLIATANQGSEATYESGFVIDKFPISRPNLTFSTLTVSNMSPEDSSIYLCSAGEQINQPQHFGDGTRLSIL.

Notes on this clonotype: An end of the junction does not agree with germline; a read error may underlie this. The chain is built from TRBV18 and TRBJ2-4; D unclear. Germline V CDR1 and CDR2: KGHSH, LQKENI. The CDR3 is made up of 13 amino acids. CDR3 sequence reads: CPSSPSLENIQYF. The CDR3 DNA reads as TGTCCCAGCTCACCCAGTTTAGAAAACATTCAGTACTTC.

The chain couples TRBV11-2 to TRBJ2-1; D ambiguous. The CDR3 length is 11 residues. Germline-derived CDR1 and CDR2 are SGHAT and FQNNGV. V lost 1 base to trimming and J lost 9 bases, with 4 bases between them. The chain's CDR3 is CASSLGTEQFF. CDR3 coding DNA: TGTGCCAGCAGCTTAGGGACTGAGCAGTTCTTC.

This chain joins TRBV5-1 and TRBJ2-5; no definite D call. The CDR3 is made up of 14 amino acids. V lost 5 bases to trimming and J lost 5 bases, with 16 bases between them. The germline CDR1 and CDR2 sequences are SGHRS and YFSETQ. The CDR3 DNA is TGCGCCAGCAGTCCCGGCGAGTCCCGGGAGACCCAGTACTTC. This translates into CASSPGESRETQYF.

This clonotype came up a few times. This rearrangement joins TRBV24-1 to TRBJ2-1, with 13 bases that match TRBD2. Germline-derived CDR1 and CDR2 are KGHDR and SFDVKD. This CDR3 has 16 residues. J was trimmed by 10 bases and V by 3 bases; bases with no gene match: 8. As DNA, the CDR3 is TGTGCCACCAGTGATCCCACTAGCGGGGGGGCCGGGGAGCAGTTCTTC. It specifies CATSDPTSGGAGEQFF.

This chain joins TRBV12-3 or TRBV12-4 and TRBJ1-2; 7 bases map to TRBD1. This CDR3 spans 16 amino acids. Trimming removed 2 bases from V and 0 bases from J; junction bases left unmatched: 6. The CDR3 protein is CASSLNQGTANYGYTF. As DNA, the CDR3 is TGTGCCAGCAGTTTAAACCAAGGGACAGCTAACTATGGCTACACCTTC.

This clonotype was counted between two and nine times. The V call is TRBV10-3, the J call TRBJ1-2; D possibly corresponds to TRBD1 (6 bases). There are 13 residues in the CDR3. Trimming removed 4 bases at V and 6 bases at J, with 12 bases between. Germline CDR1 ENHRY, CDR2 SYGVKD. In nucleotides, the CDR3 is TGTGCCATCAGTGGCGGGACATACGATGGCTACACCTTC. The encoded protein is CAISGGTYDGYTF.

This clonotype has just a few counts. This chain joins TRBV9 and TRBJ1-1; D is ambiguous. Trimming shortened V by 2 bases and J by 3 bases, and 8 bases separated the two germline ends. The germline V gene encodes CDR1 SGDLS and CDR2 YYNGEE. The CDR3 runs to 13 residues. The CDR3 sequence is CASSVSSHTEAFF. CDR3 DNA sequence: TGTGCCAGCAGCGTTTCCTCACACACTGAAGCTTTCTTT.

The CDR3 reads CSARDPGRGNTEAFF. Written as DNA, the CDR3 is TGCAGTGCTAGAGATCCGGGCAGGGGGAACACTGAAGCTTTCTTT. The chain is built from TRBV20-1 and TRBJ1-1; TRBD1 might be the D (6 bases). V gave up 0 bases and J gave up 1 base, with 12 bases separating them. This CDR3 has 15 residues. Germline V lookup: CDR1 DFQATT, CDR2 SNEGSKA (reference sequence).

This clonotype has only a few counts. In DNA, the CDR3 is TGCAGTCTAGCGGCTGAAGCTTTCTTT. It encodes CSLAAEAFF. The chain couples TRBV20-1 to TRBJ1-1; D is unclear. V was cut by 8 bases and J by 6 bases, with 7 bases left in between. CDR3 length equals 9 residues. Germline assignment: CDR1 DFQATT and CDR2 SNEGSKA (reference sequence).